This T cell receptor (beta chain) was profiled in a study of cytomegalovirus exposure and HLA in healthy donors. Findings of the study overall: Rarity held for most TCR sequences, but there were some public TCRs that occurred in many donors. TCR beta V segments were, for the most part, productive about 87% or about 30% of the time in an earlier analysis. For TCR beta chains, V- and J-gene trimming was later linked to a missense DCLRE1C variant.

This PCR relied on a set of 60 Vbeta primers and 13 Jbeta primers. Some clones are missing from TCRdb's copy, which holds only in-frame ones; the method was immunoSEQ multiplex PCR. Of 150,000 to 200,000 clones in the sample, roughly 80% were seen once. As regards this clone: The antigen remains unidentified.

The length of the CDR3 is 14 residues. Germline assignment: CDR1 KGHSH and CDR2 LQKENI. The V and J ends lost 3 bases and 8 bases respectively, with 16 bases between them. Input material: PBMCs. The receptor's source is a man in his forties or fifties in good health and CMV-seropositive. This chain uses TRBV18 with TRBJ1-2; tentatively, D is TRBD1 (5 bases). This CDR3 is CASSPLTGDHGYTF. CDR3 DNA sequence: TGTGCCAGCTCACCTCTTACGGGGGACCACGGCTACACCTTC. Based on the CDR3 plus reference TRBV18 and TRBJ1-2, the full variable domain is NAGVMQNPRHLVRRRGQEARLRCSPMKGHSHVYWYRQLPEEGLKFMVYLQKENIIDESGMPKERFSAEFPKEGPSILRIQQVVRGDSAAYFCASSPLTGDHGYTFGSGTRLTVV.